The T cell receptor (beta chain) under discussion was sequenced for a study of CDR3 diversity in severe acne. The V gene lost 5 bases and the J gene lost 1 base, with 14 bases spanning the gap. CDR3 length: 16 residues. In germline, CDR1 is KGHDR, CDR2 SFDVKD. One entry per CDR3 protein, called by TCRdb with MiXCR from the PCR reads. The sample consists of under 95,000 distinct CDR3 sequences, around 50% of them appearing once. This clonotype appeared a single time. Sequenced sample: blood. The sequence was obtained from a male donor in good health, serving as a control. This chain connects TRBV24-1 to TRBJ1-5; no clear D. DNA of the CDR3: TGTGCCACCAGTGCCCGAGCCGGCTGGAGCAATCAGCCCCAGCATTTT. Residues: CATSARAGWSNQPQHF.